The clone carrying this T cell receptor beta chain was seen a few times. The sample belongs to a study of T cells in Graves' hyperthyroidism and ophthalmopathy. Thyroid ultrasound and orbital computed tomography, with clinical symptoms and serum thyroxine and TRAb, informed diagnoses. Template material for amplifying TCR beta CDR3 regions consisted of RNA transcripts. TCR CDR3 underwent first-round RT-PCR with the HTBI primer set. TCRdb recomputed calls from the multiplex PCR reads with MiXCR, one row per CDR3 protein. The sample includes around 700,000 distinct CDR3 sequences, roughly a sixth of them seen just once. Germline V gene lookup returns CDR1 LGHNA and CDR2 YNFKEQ. V lost 1 base to trimming and J lost 5 bases, with 21 bases between them. The CDR3 covers 18 residues.

The sequence was collected from a woman aged 50 to 60 with Graves' hyperthyroidism that later progressed to Graves' ophthalmopathy. The rearrangement joins TRBV4-2 to TRBJ2-1; D is uncertain. Sample: blood. The CDR3 bases are TGTGCCAGCAGCCAAGTGGTCTTGGTGCAAGGTCCCCACAATGAGCAGTTCTTC. Its protein is CASSQVVLVQGPHNEQFF.